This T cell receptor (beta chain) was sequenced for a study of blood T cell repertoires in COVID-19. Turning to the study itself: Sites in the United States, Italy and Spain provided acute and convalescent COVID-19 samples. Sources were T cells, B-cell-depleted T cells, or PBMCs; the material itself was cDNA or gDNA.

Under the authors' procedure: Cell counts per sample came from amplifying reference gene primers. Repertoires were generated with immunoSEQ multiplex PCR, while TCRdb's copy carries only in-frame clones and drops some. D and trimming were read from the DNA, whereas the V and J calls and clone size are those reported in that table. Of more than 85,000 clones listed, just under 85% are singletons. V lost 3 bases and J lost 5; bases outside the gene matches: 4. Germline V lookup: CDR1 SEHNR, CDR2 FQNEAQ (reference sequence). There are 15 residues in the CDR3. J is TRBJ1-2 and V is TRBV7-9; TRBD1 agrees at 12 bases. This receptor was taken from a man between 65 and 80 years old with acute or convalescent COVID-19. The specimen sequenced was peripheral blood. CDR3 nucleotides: TGTGCCAGCAGCTTGATGGGACAGGGGGCGTATGGCTACACCTTC. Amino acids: CASSLMGQGAYGYTF.